This TCR beta chain emerged from a study of OX40 agonist ivuxolimab in advanced cancers. Study context: Those treated in dose escalation had hepatocellular carcinoma, melanoma, renal cell cancer or head and neck cancer.

Measured with immunoSEQ multiplex PCR; TCRdb has only the in-frame clones, and not every one. The sample contains about 51,000 clones, 88% of which appear only once. V lost 0 bases and J 8 bases, leaving 7 bases between the germline ends. This CDR3 region has 12 residues. Per the germline V gene, CDR1 is LGHNA and CDR2 is YNFKEQ. The specimen was CD4+ or CD8+ T cells sorted from blood, collected in a trial of the OX40 agonist ivuxolimab. The chain carries TRBV4-2 and TRBJ1-1; the D is unclear. The receptor's source is an adult with an advanced solid tumor such as melanoma, head and neck, liver or kidney cancer. This chain's CDR3 is CASSQDYGEAFF. CDR3 coding DNA: TGTGCCAGCAGCCAAGATTACGGGGAAGCTTTCTTT.